Below, one TCR beta chain is given with its context. This sample is drawn from a study of neoadjuvant anti-PD-1 for oral cavity cancer. The CDR3 has 13 amino acids. With 4 bases clipped from V and 8 bases from J, the junction kept 6 bases outside the gene matches. From germline, CDR1 is WNHNN and CDR2 SYGVQD (reference sequence). Clones were read by immunoSEQ multiplex PCR, and TCRdb kept only the in-frame ones, dropping some. The table has about 16,000 clones, around 74% seen once. The chain carries TRBV10-1 and TRBJ1-2, with TRBD1 matching 8 bases. This specimen consisted of PBMCs, obtained before nivolumab (anti-PD-1) treatment. The sequence was obtained from a person aged 35 to 85 with oral cavity squamous cell carcinoma. CDR3 sequence: CASSGDRGSGYTF. The DNA for the CDR3 is TGCGCCAGCAGTGGTGACAGGGGATCAGGCTACACCTTC.